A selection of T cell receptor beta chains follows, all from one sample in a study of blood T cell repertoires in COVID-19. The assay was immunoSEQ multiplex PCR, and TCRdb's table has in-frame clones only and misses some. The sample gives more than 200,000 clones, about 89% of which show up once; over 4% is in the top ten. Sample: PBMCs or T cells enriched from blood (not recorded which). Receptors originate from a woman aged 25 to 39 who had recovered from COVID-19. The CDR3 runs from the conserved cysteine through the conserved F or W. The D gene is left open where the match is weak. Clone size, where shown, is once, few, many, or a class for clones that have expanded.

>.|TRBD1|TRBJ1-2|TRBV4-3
CASSQLGGAGGHGYTF
TGCGCCAGCAGCCAACTAGGCGGGGCAGGGGGCCATGGCTACACCTTC
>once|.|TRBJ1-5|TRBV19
CASSRGQHSNQPQHF
TGTGCCAGTAGTAGAGGACAGCATAGCAATCAGCCCCAGCATTTT
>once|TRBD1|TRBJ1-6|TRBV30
CACPRGTGEVVDNSPLHF
TGTGCCTGTCCAAGGGGCACAGGGGAAGTGGTGGATAATTCACCCCTCCACTTT
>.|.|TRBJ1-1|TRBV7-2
CASSLAARANTEAFF
TGTGCCAGCAGCTTAGCCGCCAGGGCGAACACTGAAGCTTTCTTT
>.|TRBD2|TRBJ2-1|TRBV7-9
CASSKGLANEQFF
TGTGCCAGCAGCAAAGGACTAGCGAATGAGCAGTTCTTC
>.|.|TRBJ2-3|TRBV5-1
CASSLPGSADTQYF
TGCGCCAGCAGCTTACCCGGGAGTGCAGATACGCAGTATTTT
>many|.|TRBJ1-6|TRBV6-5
CASKNLRREGSPLHF
TGTGCCAGCAAAAACTTACGCAGGGAAGGTTCACCCCTCCACTTT
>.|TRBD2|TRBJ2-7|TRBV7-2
CASSLLAGGVYEQYF
TGTGCCAGCAGCTTGCTAGCGGGAGGGGTCTACGAGCAGTACTTC
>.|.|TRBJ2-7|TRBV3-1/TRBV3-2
CASSLQRGGEEQYF
TGTGCCAGCAGCCTACAACGCGGTGGGGAGGAGCAGTACTTC
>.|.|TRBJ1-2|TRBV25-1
CASSERASYGYTF
TGTGCCAGCAGTGAGCGGGCCAGCTATGGCTACACCTTC
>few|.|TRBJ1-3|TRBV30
CAWSYDRSGNTIYF
TGTGCCTGGAGTTATGACAGGTCTGGAAACACCATATATTTT
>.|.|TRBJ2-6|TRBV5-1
CASSLAGGQASGANVLTF
TGCGCCAGCAGCTTGGCGGGGGGACAGGCCTCTGGGGCCAACGTCCTGACTTTC
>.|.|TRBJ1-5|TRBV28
CASSYGSFNQPQHF
TGTGCCAGCAGTTACGGTAGTTTCAACCAGCCCCAGCATTTT
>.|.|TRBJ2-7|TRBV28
CASSFGTTTTRFNYEQYF
TGTGCCAGCAGTTTTGGTACGACGACAACACGTTTTAACTACGAGCAGTACTTC
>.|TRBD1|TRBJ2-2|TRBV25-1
CASSGTGTGELFF
TGTGCCAGCAGTGGGACAGGGACCGGGGAGCTGTTTTTT
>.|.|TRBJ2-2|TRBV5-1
CASSLAGGTQGTGELFF
TGCGCCAGCAGCTTGGCCGGGGGTACACAAGGCACCGGGGAGCTGTTTTTT
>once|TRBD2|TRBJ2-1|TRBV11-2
CASSLGLAGEKQFF
TGTGCCAGCAGCTTGGGACTAGCGGGGGAAAAGCAGTTCTTC